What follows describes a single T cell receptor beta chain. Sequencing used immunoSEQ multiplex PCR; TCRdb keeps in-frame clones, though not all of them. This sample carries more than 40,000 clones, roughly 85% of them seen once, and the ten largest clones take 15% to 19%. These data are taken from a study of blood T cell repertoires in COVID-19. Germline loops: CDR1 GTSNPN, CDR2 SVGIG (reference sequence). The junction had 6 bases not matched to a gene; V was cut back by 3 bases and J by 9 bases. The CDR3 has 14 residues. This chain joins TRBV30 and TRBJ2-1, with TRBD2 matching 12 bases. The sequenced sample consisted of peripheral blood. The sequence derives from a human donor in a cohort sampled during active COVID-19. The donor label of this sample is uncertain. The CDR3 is CAWSASGGAGEQFF. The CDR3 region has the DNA TGTGCCTGGAGCGCTAGCGGGGGGGCCGGTGAGCAGTTCTTC.